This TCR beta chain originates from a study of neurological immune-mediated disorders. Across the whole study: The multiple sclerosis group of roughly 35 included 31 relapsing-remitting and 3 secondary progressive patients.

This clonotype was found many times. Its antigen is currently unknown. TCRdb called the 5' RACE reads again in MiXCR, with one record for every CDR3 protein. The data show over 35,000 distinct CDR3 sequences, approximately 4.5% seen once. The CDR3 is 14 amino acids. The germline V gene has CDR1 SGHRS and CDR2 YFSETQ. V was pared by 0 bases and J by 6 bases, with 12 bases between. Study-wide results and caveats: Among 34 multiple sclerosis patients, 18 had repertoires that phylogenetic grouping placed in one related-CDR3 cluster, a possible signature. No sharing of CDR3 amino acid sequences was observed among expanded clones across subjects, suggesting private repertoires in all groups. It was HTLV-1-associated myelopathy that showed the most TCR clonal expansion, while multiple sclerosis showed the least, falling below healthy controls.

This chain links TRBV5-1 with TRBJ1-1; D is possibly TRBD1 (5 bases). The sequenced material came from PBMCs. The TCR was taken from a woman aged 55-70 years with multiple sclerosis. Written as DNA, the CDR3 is TGCGCCAGCAGCTTGGGAGGGGCTTTGGCTGAAGCTTTCTTT. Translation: CASSLGGALAEAFF.